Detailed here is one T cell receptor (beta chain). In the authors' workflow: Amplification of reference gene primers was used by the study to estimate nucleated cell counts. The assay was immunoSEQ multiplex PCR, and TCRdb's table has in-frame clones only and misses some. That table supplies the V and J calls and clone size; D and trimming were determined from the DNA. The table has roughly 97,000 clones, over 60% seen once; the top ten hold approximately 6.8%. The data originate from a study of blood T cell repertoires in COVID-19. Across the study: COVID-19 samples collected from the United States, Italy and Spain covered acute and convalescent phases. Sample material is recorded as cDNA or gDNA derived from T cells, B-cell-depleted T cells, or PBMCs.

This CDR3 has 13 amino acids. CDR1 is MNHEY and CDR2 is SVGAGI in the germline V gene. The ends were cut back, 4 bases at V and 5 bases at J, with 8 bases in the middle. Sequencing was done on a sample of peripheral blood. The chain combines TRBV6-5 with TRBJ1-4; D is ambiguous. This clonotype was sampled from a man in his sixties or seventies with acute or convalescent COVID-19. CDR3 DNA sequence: TGTGCCAGCAGTTCGGGGTCCAATGAAAAACTGTTTTTT. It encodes CASSSGSNEKLFF.